These 24 T cell receptor beta chains were all obtained from the same sample, sequenced in a study of radiotherapy plus CTLA-4 blockade in lung cancer. Profiled with immunoSEQ multiplex PCR; TCRdb holds only in-frame clones, not every one. The table includes about 59,000 clones, around 74% detected once. Sequencing was performed on peripheral blood, taken from a patient treated with radiotherapy plus ipilimumab. All receptors derive from a human donor with non-small cell lung cancer whose response to radiotherapy plus ipilimumab could not be evaluated.

The chain carries TRBV25-1 and TRBJ2-5; 7 nucleotides align to TRBD2. The assigned J gene may be wrong: the sequence end matches TRBJ2-7 better. Germline CDR1 MGHDK, CDR2 SYGVNS. This CDR3 has 14 residues. The CDR3: CASSKPGTNYEQYF. As DNA, the CDR3 is TGTGCCAGCAGCAAACCCGGGACTAACTACGAGCAGTACTTC.

This chain connects TRBV30 to TRBJ1-4, with D unresolved. Germline V gene lookup returns CDR1 GTSNPN and CDR2 SVGIG (reference sequence). V was pared by 2 bases and J by 0 bases, with 7 bases between. The CDR3 consists of 14 residues. CDR3: CAWSSLATNEKLFF. CDR3 bases: TGTGCCTGGAGTTCACTTGCAACTAATGAAAAACTGTTTTTT. The whole variable domain, remainder taken from reference TRBV30 and TRBJ1-4, is SQTIHQWPATLVQPVGSPLSLECTVEGTSNPNLYWYRQAAGRGLQLLFYSVGIGQISSEVPQNLSASRPQDRQFILSSKKLLLSDSGFYLCAWSSLATNEKLFFGSGTQLSVL.

The chain carries TRBV27 and TRBJ1-1; D remains ambiguous. The CDR3 sequence is 13 residues long. V was trimmed by 2 bases and J by 3 bases, leaving 7 bases between them. CDR1 and CDR2 (germline): MNHEY, SMNVEV (reference sequence). CDR3 bases: TGTGCCAGCAGTTTACGTCCCGACACTGAAGCTTTCTTT. Amino acids: CASSLRPDTEAFF.

The rearrangement links TRBV5-6 to TRBJ2-3; 7 bases line up with TRBD2. CDR1 is SGHDT and CDR2 is YYEEEE in the germline V gene. The CDR3 is made up of 15 amino acids. The trim removed 0 bases at V and 4 bases at J, leaving 5 bases unmatched. The CDR3 is CASSLDRGVSDTQYF. In nucleotides, the CDR3 is TGTGCCAGCAGCTTGGACCGGGGGGTATCAGATACGCAGTATTTT.

The chain combines TRBV19 with TRBJ2-3, with D perhaps matching TRBD2 (5 bases). Germline V gene data show CDR1 as LNHDA and CDR2 as SQIVND (reference sequence). This CDR3 has 19 amino acids. V was clipped by 6 bases and J by 0 bases, with 25 bases between them. The CDR3 nucleotides are TGTGCCAGTAGGGCCCGGGATCATCTAACAGCTCCTAGCACAGATACGCAGTATTTT. Translation: CASRARDHLTAPSTDTQYF.

This chain joins TRBV5-6 and TRBJ2-1, with TRBD2 identical over 12 bases. From germline, CDR1 is SGHDT and CDR2 YYEEEE. CDR3 length: 17 residues. V lost 4 bases and J lost 3; bases outside the gene matches: 8. The CDR3 sequence is CASSPTVTSGSYNEQFF. The CDR3 DNA follows: TGTGCCAGCAGCCCCACCGTGACTAGCGGGAGCTACAATGAGCAGTTCTTC.

This clone has just a few counts. The chain links TRBV11-2 to TRBJ2-7, with a weak D call TRBD1 (5 bases). Trimming stripped 0 bases from V and 8 bases from J, with 11 bases between. Germline V lookup: CDR1 SGHAT, CDR2 FQNNGV. The CDR3 is 13 amino acids. CDR3 residues: CASSLEGQGKQYF. CDR3 DNA: TGTGCCAGCAGCTTAGAAGGGCAGGGCAAGCAGTACTTC.

The chain uses TRBV14 and TRBJ2-5, with 7 nucleotides matching TRBD2. Per the germline V gene, CDR1 is SGHDN and CDR2 is FVKESK. The length of the CDR3 is 13 residues. The V gene end was trimmed by 2 bases and the J gene end by 9 bases; junction bases not matched to a gene: 6. The CDR3 is CASSQKLGLAQYF. Written as DNA, the CDR3 is TGTGCCAGCAGCCAAAAACTCGGACTAGCCCAGTACTTC.

The chain links TRBV9 to TRBJ1-2; unclear D gene. Germline CDR1 and CDR2: SGDLS and YYNGEE. The CDR3 loop spans 13 amino acids. V was trimmed by 4 bases and J by 4 bases, leaving 11 bases between them. The CDR3: CASSSPGIYGYTF. CDR3 DNA sequence: TGTGCCAGCAGCTCCCCAGGCATCTATGGCTACACCTTC. Looking up the rest from reference TRBV9 and TRBJ1-2 gives the full variable domain: DSGVTQTPKHLITATGQRVTLRCSPRSGDLSVYWYQQSLDQGLQFLIQYYNGEERAKGNILERFSAQQFPDLHSELNLSSLELGDSALYFCASSSPGIYGYTFGSGTRLTVV.

The V and J genes are TRBV12-2 and TRBJ2-1; the table's D call TRBD2 went unverified against the DNA. TRBV12-2 is listed as a pseudogene. The CDR3 is 14 residues long. As DNA, the CDR3 is TGTGCAAGTCGCTTAGGTTCCCGGGACAATGAGCAGTTCTTC. It specifies CASRLGSRDNEQFF.

The chain recombines TRBV5-6 with TRBJ1-2; the D gene is possibly TRBD1 (6 bases). In germline, CDR1 is SGHDT, CDR2 YYEEEE. The CDR3 totals 15 residues. Trimming removed 0 bases at V and 5 bases at J, with 14 bases between. The CDR3 sequence is CASSLDRSGAYGYTF. CDR3 in DNA: TGTGCCAGCAGCTTGGATCGGTCAGGGGCTTATGGCTACACCTTC.

The CDR3 DNA reads TGTGCCAGCAGTGTTCCCGGGATAGTATACGAGCAGTACTTC. Translating gives CASSVPGIVYEQYF. This chain links TRBV6-5 with TRBJ2-7, with TRBD2 as a possible D gene (5 bases). Germline values: CDR1 MNHEY, CDR2 SVGAGI. Trimming stripped 5 bases from V and 4 bases from J, with 15 bases between. The CDR3 has 14 residues.

This chain links TRBV27 with TRBJ2-7; D perhaps matches TRBD1 (6 bases). From germline, CDR1 is MNHEY and CDR2 SMNVEV (reference sequence). The CDR3 length is 13 residues. Trimming stripped 5 bases from V and 9 bases from J, with 17 bases between. The CDR3 spells CASSPPSDRTQYF. CDR3 coding DNA: TGTGCCAGCAGTCCTCCTTCCGACAGGACGCAGTACTTC.

V gene TRBV4-1 combines with J gene TRBJ2-1; the D gene is possibly TRBD1 (5 bases). The V and J ends lost 3 bases and 4 bases respectively, with 7 bases between them. The germline CDR1 and CDR2 sequences are MGHRA and YSYEKL. CDR3 length: 13 residues. The CDR3, as DNA: TGCGCCAGCAGCCACCGACAGTACAATGAGCAGTTCTTC. Translated: CASSHRQYNEQFF.

This clone was recorded a few times. The chain recombines TRBV4-1 with TRBJ1-5, with TRBD1 as a possible D gene (5 bases). The CDR3 contains 16 residues. V was pared by 0 bases and J by 4 bases, with 13 bases between. Germline CDR1 and CDR2: MGHRA and YSYEKL. The CDR3 reads CASSQEGRGGNQPQHF. The CDR3 DNA sequence: TGCGCCAGCAGCCAAGAAGGTCGGGGGGGGAATCAGCCCCAGCATTTT.

This clone turned up a few times. This chain joins TRBV10-1 and TRBJ2-7; D uncertain. The CDR3 extends over 15 amino acids. The germline V gene has CDR1 WNHNN and CDR2 SYGVQD (reference sequence). V shed 5 bases and J shed 4 bases, with 18 bases lying between them. The DNA for the CDR3 is TGCGCCAGCAGTAGTCCCCACAGCTCCGTGTACGAGCAGTACTTC. Its translation: CASSSPHSSVYEQYF.

This clone turned up a few times. V gene TRBV5-6 combines with J gene TRBJ2-2, with D perhaps matching TRBD1 (5 bases). CDR1 is SGHDT and CDR2 is YYEEEE in the germline V gene. CDR3 length: 16 residues. V lost 0 bases and J lost 5, with 14 bases in between. CDR3 nucleotide sequence: TGTGCCAGCAGCTTGGGGCAGGCCTCAGGGACCGGGGAGCTGTTTTTT. This gives the protein CASSLGQASGTGELFF.

The rearrangement joins TRBV7-9 to TRBJ2-3; 15 positions agree with TRBD2. V was pared by 5 bases and J by 4 bases, with 1 base of the junction left unmatched. Germline-derived CDR1 and CDR2 are SEHNR and FQNEAQ (reference sequence). This CDR3 comprises 15 residues. CDR3 in DNA: TGTGCCAGCAGCCGGACTAGCGGGGGGGCAGATACGCAGTATTTT. This gives the protein CASSRTSGGADTQYF.

In this sample, this clone turned up a few times. The chain uses TRBV7-3 and TRBJ2-7, with D possibly being TRBD1 (5 bases). Deletions cut 2 bases from V and 3 bases from J, with 8 bases between. The CDR3 sequence is 13 residues long. The V gene's germline CDR1 is SGHTA and CDR2 FQGTGA. The CDR3 loop reads CASSLDRNYEQYF. The DNA of the CDR3 is TGTGCCAGCAGCTTAGACAGAAACTACGAGCAGTACTTC.

This sequence joins TRBV7-3 and TRBJ2-7; TRBD2 aligns across 8 bases. After removal of 2 bases from V and 2 bases from J, the junction contained 8 bases not matched to a gene. This CDR3 spans 16 amino acids. Germline lookup yields CDR1 SGHTA and CDR2 FQGTGA. The CDR3 reads CASSLGSAGGPYEQYF. CDR3 DNA: TGTGCCAGCAGCTTAGGGTCGGCGGGGGGCCCCTACGAGCAGTACTTC.

With respect to this clone: A read error is the likely source, as a far larger clone sits one nucleotide away. The V and J genes are TRBV11-2 and TRBJ1-1, with 7 bases matching TRBD1. Germline assignment: CDR1 SGHAT and CDR2 FQNNGV. V gave up 1 base and J gave up 1 base; unmatched junction bases: 3. This CDR3 is built from 15 residues. CDR3 residues: CASSLAGTANTEAFF. The CDR3 DNA is TGTGCCAGCAGCTTAGCCGGGACAGCGAACACTGAAGCTTTCTTT.

The chain employs TRBV4-1 and TRBJ2-5; 10 nucleotides align to TRBD1. The CDR3 is made up of 15 amino acids. V gave up 4 bases and J gave up 5 bases; unmatched junction bases: 7. Germline CDR1 and CDR2: MGHRA and YSYEKL. This chain's CDR3 is CASSPGTGASETQYF. CDR3 coding DNA: TGCGCCAGCAGCCCCGGGACAGGGGCTTCGGAGACCCAGTACTTC.

The chain combines TRBV6-5 with TRBJ1-3; the D is unclear. The CDR3 is 13 amino acids. Germline CDR1 MNHEY, CDR2 SVGAGI. Trimming cost V 5 bases and J 3 bases, with 8 bases left between them. The CDR3 DNA reads as TGTGCCAGCAGTCCAGGACTTGGAAACACCATATATTTT. Amino acid sequence: CASSPGLGNTIYF.

The rearrangement uses TRBV6-6 and TRBJ1-2; 11 nucleotides line up with TRBD1. This CDR3 comprises 16 residues. The ends lost 5 bases at V and 2 bases at J; junction bases unmatched: 7. Germline V gene sequence: CDR1 MNHNY, CDR2 SVGAGI (reference sequence). This CDR3 is CASSIWDRGLNYGYTF. The DNA for the CDR3 is TGTGCCAGCAGTATATGGGACAGGGGGTTAAACTATGGCTACACCTTC.